This T cell receptor (beta chain) is drawn from a study of T cell responses to AZD1222 COVID-19 vaccine. General study points: Among the donors, most were white British and more were female, and clonal diversity was possibly underestimated.

The germline CDR1 and CDR2 sequences are SGHRS and YFSETQ. V dropped 3 bases and J dropped 4; count of bases not matched to a gene: 2. This CDR3 has 14 amino acids. TCRdb keeps only in-frame clones here, not all; method: immunoSEQ multiplex PCR. This table has about 180,000 clones, about 86% appearing once. About this clone: Antigen specificity is unknown.

This sample comprised peripheral blood, obtained on day 0 of AZD1222 vaccination. The rearrangement uses TRBV5-1 and TRBJ2-7, with TRBD1 identical over 12 bases. The sequence was collected from an adult in good health. CDR3: CASSSGQGAYEQYF. CDR3 DNA sequence: TGCGCCAGCAGCTCGGGACAGGGGGCTTACGAGCAGTACTTC.